Listed below are T cell receptor beta chains from one sample, sequenced in a study of CD8+ T cells in alopecia areata. Repertoires were generated with immunoSEQ multiplex PCR, while TCRdb's copy carries only in-frame clones and drops some. The sample lists about 190,000 clones, roughly three fifths seen once, with approximately 0.63% in the top ten. The sample was CD4+ T cells sorted from blood, taken at week 4, from a patient treated with tofacitinib. These receptors were obtained from a human donor with alopecia areata. CDR3s include the opening cysteine and the closing phenylalanine or tryptophan. The D gene is left open where the match is weak. Size is stated for part of the rows, as once, few or many counts, or as a class when the clone is expanded.

CDR3 protein	CDR3 DNA	D gene	J gene	V gene	clone size
CASSQLAGAVQYF	TGTGCCAGCAGTCAACTAGCGGGAGCGGTGCAGTATTTT	TRBD2	TRBJ2-3	TRBV2	NA
CSVGQETQYF	TGCAGCGTGGGACAAGAGACCCAGTACTTC	NA	TRBJ2-5	TRBV29-1	few
CASIARGRTDTQYF	TGTGCCAGCATCGCCCGCGGGAGAACAGATACGCAGTATTTT	TRBD2	TRBJ2-3	TRBV6-5	NA
CASSSRGDTQYF	TGTGCCAGCAGTTCCAGGGGCGATACGCAGTATTTT	NA	TRBJ2-3	TRBV6-5	NA
CASSDRVLRQPQHF	TGTGCCAGCAGTGACAGGGTTCTACGGCAGCCCCAGCATTTT	NA	TRBJ1-5	TRBV2	NA
CASSSDISNTEAFF	TGTGCCAGCTCATCGGACATTTCGAACACTGAAGCTTTCTTT	NA	TRBJ1-1	TRBV18	NA
CASSYKSTGNTIYF	TGTGCCAGCAGCTATAAGAGTACTGGAAACACCATATATTTT	NA	TRBJ1-3	TRBV9	NA
CASSPLTGIGETQYF	TGTGCCAGCAGTCCCCTGACAGGAATCGGGGAGACCCAGTACTTC	NA	TRBJ2-5	TRBV6-5	NA
CASSQDPGLAGIGELFF	TGTGCCAGCAGCCAAGACCCGGGACTAGCGGGAATCGGGGAGCTGTTTTTT	TRBD2	TRBJ2-2	TRBV4-2	NA
CASSTEGAVNTEAFF	TGTGCCAGCAGCACCGAGGGGGCGGTGAACACTGAAGCTTTCTTT	TRBD1	TRBJ1-1	TRBV11-1	many
CASSGWGRANYGYTF	TGTGCCAGCAGTGGCTGGGGGAGAGCTAACTATGGCTACACCTTC	NA	TRBJ1-2	TRBV25-1	NA
CSVKISGSYEQYF	TGCAGCGTGAAAATTAGCGGGAGCTACGAGCAGTACTTC	TRBD2	TRBJ2-7	TRBV29-1	NA
CASSLETAPTEAFF	TGTGCCAGCAGCTTAGAGACAGCTCCCACTGAAGCTTTCTTT	NA	TRBJ1-1	TRBV7-9	few
CSVGSRGRGPYEQYF	TGCAGCGTTGGGTCAAGGGGGAGGGGTCCCTACGAGCAGTACTTC	NA	TRBJ2-7	TRBV29-1	NA
CAISESGVFTEAFF	TGTGCCATCAGTGAGTCGGGGGTGTTCACTGAAGCTTTCTTT	NA	TRBJ1-1	TRBV10-3	NA
CSVAKSGFSEQYF	TGCAGCGTTGCGAAGTCAGGGTTTTCCGAGCAGTACTTC	NA	TRBJ2-7	TRBV29-1	few
CAWSGTGELFF	TGTGCCTGGAGTGGGACCGGGGAGCTGTTTTTT	NA	TRBJ2-2	TRBV30	NA
CASSLWSGLAGKETQYF	TGTGCCAGCAGTTTATGGTCGGGACTAGCGGGAAAAGAGACCCAGTACTTC	TRBD2	TRBJ2-5	TRBV27	few
CAWRRQDLTEAFF	TGTGCCTGGAGGAGACAGGATTTGACTGAAGCTTTCTTT	NA	TRBJ1-1	TRBV30	NA
CASGRTSPTYNEQFF	TGTGCCAGCGGGCGGACTAGCCCAACCTACAATGAGCAGTTCTTC	TRBD2	TRBJ2-1	TRBV7-9	NA
CSVEALVGGGYTF	TGCAGCGTTGAAGCATTGGTAGGGGGTGGCTACACCTTC	NA	TRBJ1-2	TRBV29-1	few
CATSRDLGREGLYNEQFF	TGTGCCACCAGCAGAGATCTTGGGCGGGAGGGCCTATACAATGAGCAGTTCTTC	TRBD2	TRBJ2-1	TRBV15	NA
CASSHVGETQYF	TGCGCCAGCAGCCACGTAGGGGAGACCCAGTACTTC	NA	TRBJ2-5	TRBV4-1	NA
CASSEDNEQFF	TGTGCCAGCAGCGAGGACAATGAGCAGTTCTTC	NA	TRBJ2-1	TRBV5-6	NA
CSVVASGSTYEQYF	TGCAGCGTTGTTGCTAGCGGGAGCACCTACGAGCAGTACTTC	TRBD2	TRBJ2-7	TRBV29-1	NA
CSVTERWSSYEQYF	TGCAGCGTTACCGAGCGGTGGAGCTCCTACGAGCAGTACTTC	NA	TRBJ2-7	TRBV29-1	NA